This is a list of T cell receptor beta chains from one sample in a study of T cell repertoires in cytomegalovirus infection. MiXCR, run by TCRdb on the reads, gives a single entry per CDR3 protein. The sample lists approximately 100,000 distinct CDR3 sequences; roughly 39% were seen once. The antigens for these receptors are not known. The material sequenced was CD8+ T cells from cultured PBMCs, taken from culture after CMV antigen stimulation. These TCRs come from a human donor in good health (CMV status not recorded). Some clones in this sample may be carry-over from other donors' samples. The CDR3 runs from the conserved cysteine through the conserved F or W. The D gene is left open where the match is weak. Clone size is shown for a subset of rows, as once, few, many or a class of expanded clone.

v_call,j_call,d_call,clone_size,cdr3_aa,cdr3_nt
TRBV7-6,TRBJ1-3,NA,few,CASSLLSGSSGNTIYF,TGTGCCAGCAGCTTACTCAGCGGGAGCTCTGGAAACACCATATATTTT
TRBV24-1,TRBJ2-1,TRBD2,many,CATSDPTSGWVGNEQFF,TGTGCCACCAGTGATCCAACTAGCGGGTGGGTTGGCAATGAGCAGTTCTTC
TRBV7-6,TRBJ2-3,TRBD1,NA,CASSLEGQGTDTQYF,TGTGCCAGCAGCTTAGAGGGACAGGGTACAGATACGCAGTATTTT
TRBV12-5,TRBJ2-1,NA,NA,CASGLPQGHQNYNEQFF,TGTGCTAGTGGTTTGCCCCAGGGACACCAAAACTACAATGAGCAGTTCTTC
TRBV6-1,TRBJ1-5,TRBD1,NA,CASSEGRQGYGNQPQHF,TGTGCCAGCAGTGAAGGGAGACAGGGGTACGGCAATCAGCCCCAGCATTTT
TRBV7-2,TRBJ2-2,TRBD1,many,CASSLRGPATNTGELFF,TGTGCCAGCAGCTTAAGGGGGCCCGCCACGAACACCGGGGAGCTGTTTTTT
TRBV19,TRBJ1-1,NA,few,CASGTEAFF,TGTGCCAGTGGGACTGAAGCTTTCTTT
TRBV19,TRBJ1-1,NA,NA,CASSTLSTEAFF,TGTGCCAGTAGTACGTTGAGCACTGAAGCTTTCTTT
TRBV7-6,TRBJ2-1,TRBD2,NA,CASSVSGGAYNEQFF,TGTGCCAGCAGCGTAAGCGGGGGGGCCTACAATGAGCAGTTCTTC
TRBV27,TRBJ1-4,TRBD1,NA,CASSSGQGVANEKLFF,TGTGCCAGCAGTTCTGGACAGGGGGTTGCTAATGAAAAACTGTTTTTT
TRBV12-3/TRBV12-4,TRBJ2-5,NA,NA,CATVRTLGETQYF,TGTGCCACCGTCCGGACCCTTGGGGAGACCCAGTACTTC
TRBV7-8,TRBJ2-7,TRBD2,NA,CASSSPTSGGPYEQYF,TGTGCCAGCAGCTCGCCGACTAGCGGGGGACCCTACGAGCAGTACTTC
TRBV27,TRBJ1-2,NA,NA,CASSFTGGFDGYTF,TGTGCCAGCAGTTTCACTGGGGGATTTGATGGCTACACCTTC
TRBV3-1,TRBJ2-1,TRBD2,NA,CASSQEDGGVYDNEQFF,TGTGCCAGCAGCCAAGAAGACGGGGGGGTCTATGACAATGAGCAGTTCTTC
TRBV27,TRBJ1-2,TRBD1,once,CASSPIIRGLGYGYTF,TGTGCCAGCAGTCCGATAATCAGGGGGCTAGGCTATGGCTACACCTTC